The 15 T cell receptor beta chains below were found in one sample sequenced in a study of a mutant IDH1 vaccine in newly diagnosed glioma. Time point given: baseline, week 1 (first vaccination visit). The treatment is: pre-vaccination baseline after standard-of-care therapy. Libraries were prepared by immunoSEQ multiplex PCR; TCRdb keeps only in-frame clonotypes and omits some of them. Altogether about 20,000 clones are present, approximately 86% being singletons, with the ten largest covering about 5%. The sequenced sample was PBMCs, obtained from a glioma patient treated with radiotherapy, temozolomide or both. Source of these receptors: a man in his forties with glioma.

This clone was picked up one time. V is TRBV5-6 and J is TRBJ1-2, with TRBD1 identical over 11 bases. There are 13 residues in the CDR3. The germline gives CDR1 SGHDT, CDR2 YYEEEE. J was trimmed by 12 bases and V by 4 bases; bases with no gene match: 8. The CDR3 spells CASSLAGQGENTF. In DNA, the CDR3 is TGTGCCAGCAGCCTCGCGGGACAGGGGGAGAACACCTTC.

The chain is built from TRBV7-2 and TRBJ1-2; 9 positions agree with TRBD1. This CDR3 has 15 residues. The junction had 8 bases not matched to a gene; V was cut back by 5 bases and J by 4 bases. The germline CDR1 and CDR2 sequences are SGHTA and FQGNSA. The CDR3 here is CASSHETGGAYGYTF. CDR3 sequence (DNA): TGTGCCAGCAGCCACGAAACAGGGGGCGCCTATGGCTACACCTTC.

The chain combines TRBV19 with TRBJ2-7; D perhaps matches TRBD2 (5 bases). The germline CDR1 and CDR2 sequences are LNHDA and SQIVND (reference sequence). The CDR3 has 12 amino acids. With 6 bases removed from V and 9 bases from J, the gap between germline ends came to 15 bases. The CDR3 region is CASSNARAGQYF. The CDR3 DNA reads TGTGCCAGTAGCAACGCGCGGGCCGGGCAGTACTTC.

The J gene is TRBJ1-1, the V gene TRBV30; 8 bases are a match to TRBD1. V lost 3 bases, J lost 7 bases, and 7 bases stayed unmatched. CDR3 length: 13 residues. The germline CDR1 and CDR2 sequences are GTSNPN and SVGIG (reference sequence). The CDR3 coding sequence is TGTGCCTGGAGCGCCGGTACAGGGGGTGAAGCTTTCTTT. As protein: CAWSAGTGGEAFF.

The chain links TRBV30 to TRBJ1-6; 7 bases map to TRBD1. V was pared by 3 bases and J by 5 bases, with 7 bases of the junction left unmatched. Germline CDR1 is GTSNPN and CDR2 is SVGIG (reference sequence). The CDR3 runs to 15 residues. For the CDR3, the DNA is TGTGCCTGGAGCGCCGGAGGGGGCAATAATTCACCCCTCCACTTT. It encodes CAWSAGGGNNSPLHF.

The gene calls are TRBV30 and TRBJ1-5; tentative D call: TRBD1 (5 bases). There are 14 residues in the CDR3. The V end lost 1 base, the J end lost 0 bases, and 7 bases lay between the germline ends. Germline V gene data show CDR1 as GTSNPN and CDR2 as SVGIG (reference sequence). CDR3 nucleotides: TGTGCCTGGAGTGAGGGGTATAGCAATCAGCCCCAGCATTTT. The encoded protein is CAWSEGYSNQPQHF.

The chain uses TRBV6-5 and TRBJ1-1; 9 nucleotides agree with TRBD1. Trimming removed 0 bases from V and 8 bases from J; junction bases left unmatched: 4. The CDR3 runs 14 residues. Germline V gene sequence: CDR1 MNHEY, CDR2 SVGAGI. CDR3 nucleotides: TGTGCCAGCAGTTACTCCAGAGGGACAGGGGAAGCTTTCTTT. Its protein is CASSYSRGTGEAFF.

The J gene is TRBJ2-5, the V gene TRBV28, with 7 bases lining up with TRBD2. V gave up 7 bases and J gave up 5 bases; unmatched junction bases: 10. The germline V gene encodes CDR1 MDHEN and CDR2 SYDVKM. The CDR3 covers 14 residues. The CDR3, as DNA: TGTGCCAGCACCTCGGGGGGAGGAGGGGAGACCCAGTACTTC. The encoded protein is CASTSGGGGETQYF.

This clone was found a few times. This chain uses TRBV4-1 with TRBJ1-2, with no clear D. Germline CDR1 is MGHRA and CDR2 is YSYEKL. The CDR3 covers 14 residues. Between the trimmed V and J ends, which lost 2 bases and 0 bases, there was a span of 7 bases. CDR3 protein: CASSQQDTNYGYTF. As DNA, the CDR3 is TGCGCCAGCAGCCAACAAGATACTAACTATGGCTACACCTTC.

The chain links TRBV4-1 to TRBJ1-1; D possibly corresponds to TRBD1 (6 bases). The CDR3 contains 13 residues. V was trimmed by 1 base and J by 8 bases, leaving 11 bases between them. Germline CDR1 MGHRA, CDR2 YSYEKL. CDR3 DNA: TGCGCCAGCAGCCAAGCTGGACAGAGAGAAGCTTTCTTT. Translated: CASSQAGQREAFF.

This rearrangement joins TRBV7-5 to TRBJ1-3. TRBV7-5 is tagged as a pseudogene. The CDR3 is 13 amino acids. The CDR3 DNA follows: TGTGTCAGAAACCCCACCACTGGAAACACCATATATTTT. Translated, it gives CVRNPTTGNTIYF.

This clone was counted a few times. The chain couples TRBV9 to TRBJ1-1, with D hard to call. Germline values: CDR1 SGDLS, CDR2 YYNGEE. CDR3 length: 14 amino acids. The V end lost 4 bases, the J end lost 1 base, and 11 bases lay between the germline ends. The chain's CDR3 is CASSPSWGNTEAFF. In DNA form, the CDR3 reads TGTGCCAGCAGCCCTAGTTGGGGGAACACTGAAGCTTTCTTT.

The V and J genes are TRBV18 and TRBJ2-3; no reliable D call. This CDR3 contains 15 residues. Deletions cut 3 bases from V and 3 bases from J, with 13 bases between. Germline values: CDR1 KGHSH, CDR2 LQKENI. In nucleotides, the CDR3 is TGTGCCAGCTCACCGCAGTCCTCGCCTACAGATACGCAGTATTTT. It translates to CASSPQSSPTDTQYF. The full variable domain, in which reference TRBV18 and TRBJ2-3 provide the parts outside the CDR3, is NAGVMQNPRHLVRRRGQEARLRCSPMKGHSHVYWYRQLPEEGLKFMVYLQKENIIDESGMPKERFSAEFPKEGPSILRIQQVVRGDSAAYFCASSPQSSPTDTQYFGPGTRLTVL.

V and J are TRBV9 and TRBJ1-2; no reliable D call. The V and J ends lost 0 bases and 0 bases respectively, with 6 bases between them. Per germline, CDR1 SGDLS and CDR2 YYNGEE. The CDR3 has 14 amino acids. CDR3 loop: CASSVGLSNYGYTF. The DNA of the CDR3 is TGTGCCAGCAGCGTAGGACTTTCTAACTATGGCTACACCTTC.

V gene TRBV7-9 combines with J gene TRBJ2-7, with D perhaps assigned TRBD1 or TRBD2 (5 bases each). The V gene lost 5 bases and the J gene lost 9 bases, with 14 bases spanning the gap. In germline, CDR1 is SEHNR, CDR2 FQNEAQ (reference sequence). The CDR3 loop spans 12 amino acids. CDR3 amino acids: CASSPPLGVQYV. In nucleotides, the CDR3 is TGTGCCAGCAGCCCCCCATTGGGGGTGCAGTACGTC.